This entry lists 27 T cell receptor beta chains sequenced from one sample in a study of blood T cell dynamics during melanoma immunotherapy. Assay used: immunoSEQ multiplex PCR; TCRdb lists only in-frame clones, some missing. The top ten clones hold around 24% of a sample with around 11,000 clones, 89% of them seen once. Indicated time point: week 3, after first cycle of checkpoint inhibitor. This material consisted of blood, taken from a patient treated with checkpoint blockade. The source is a human donor with melanoma.

The chain couples TRBV5-1 to TRBJ1-1; D gene ambiguous. V shed 0 bases and J shed 3 bases, with 12 bases lying between them. Germline V CDR1 and CDR2: SGHRS, YFSETQ. The CDR3 length is 15 residues. The CDR3 DNA is TGCGCCAGCAGCTTGGCCGGGCGGGGAGACACTGAAGCTTTCTTT. This encodes CASSLAGRGDTEAFF. The variable domain in full, completed from reference TRBV5-1 and TRBJ1-1, reads KAGVTQTPRYLIKTRGQQVTLSCSPISGHRSVSWYQQTPGQGLQFLFEYFSETQRNKGNFPGRFSGRQFSNSRSEMNVSTLELGDSALYLCASSLAGRGDTEAFFGQGTRLTVV.

V gene TRBV2 combines with J gene TRBJ1-5; D unclear. Germline V gene sequence: CDR1 SNHLY, CDR2 FYNNEI. With 7 bases removed from V and 7 bases from J, the gap between germline ends came to 20 bases. The CDR3 extends over 15 amino acids. The DNA for the CDR3 is TGTGCCAGCACCAAAGAGGGTGGGGAATTGCAGCCCCAGCATTTT. It is translated as CASTKEGGELQPQHF. Full variable domain (remainder filled in from reference TRBV2 and TRBJ1-5): EPEVTQTPSHQVTQMGQEVILRCVPISNHLYFYWYRQILGQKVEFLVSFYNNEISEKSEIFDDQFSVERPDGSNFTLKIRSTKLEDSAMYFCASTKEGGELQPQHFGDGTRLSIL.

This clone was seen only a few times. V is TRBV4-1 and J is TRBJ2-2; 14 nucleotides align to TRBD2. Trimming took 4 bases from V and 6 from J; bases not matched to a gene: 7. This CDR3 has 17 amino acids. Looked up from germline, CDR1 is MGHRA and CDR2 is YSYEKL. CDR3 DNA sequence: TGCGCCAGCAGCCTCGCCGGGACTAGCGGGAGTTCCGGGGAGCTGTTTTTT. Translated: CASSLAGTSGSSGELFF.

The gene calls are TRBV4-1 and TRBJ2-7; 7 nucleotides agree with TRBD2. The trim removed 2 bases at V and 4 bases at J, leaving 14 bases unmatched. The germline V gene encodes CDR1 MGHRA and CDR2 YSYEKL. There are 17 residues in the CDR3. CDR3: CASSQPGASGPPYEQYF. Here the CDR3 DNA reads TGCGCCAGCAGCCAACCCGGGGCTAGCGGACCCCCTTACGAGCAGTACTTC.

The genes are TRBV19 and TRBJ1-1, with D uncertain. The CDR3 length is 14 residues. Germline assignment: CDR1 LNHDA and CDR2 SQIVND (reference sequence). Trimming left V 3 bases short and J 1 base short, with 9 bases between. CDR3 DNA: TGTGCCAGTAGTATTGGGTCAAAGAACACTGAAGCTTTCTTT. The encoded protein is CASSIGSKNTEAFF.

The gene calls are TRBV11-2 and TRBJ1-1; the D is unclear. CDR3 size: 11 residues. Trimming removed 1 base at V and 4 bases at J, with 1 base between. Germline values: CDR1 SGHAT, CDR2 FQNNGV. CDR3 region: CASSLGTEAFF. CDR3 coding DNA: TGTGCCAGCAGCTTAGGCACTGAAGCTTTCTTT.

V and J are TRBV5-1 and TRBJ1-6; D perhaps matches TRBD1 (5 bases). The V and J ends lost 3 bases and 13 bases respectively, with 20 bases between them. Germline assignment: CDR1 SGHRS and CDR2 YFSETQ. CDR3 length: 15 amino acids. The CDR3 here is CASSSTDGGIHPLHF. CDR3 bases: TGCGCCAGCAGCTCCACCGACGGGGGAATTCACCCCCTCCACTTT.

This chain uses TRBV27 with TRBJ2-1, with 12 bases identical to TRBD2. Germline trimming cut 5 bases from V and 4 bases from J; bases unmatched to any gene: 12. Germline values: CDR1 MNHEY, CDR2 SMNVEV (reference sequence). This CDR3 contains 18 residues. CDR3 sequence (DNA): TGTGCCAGCAGTCCCATCCCCCTCCTAGCGGGAGGGTACAATGAGCAGTTCTTC. Its protein product is CASSPIPLLAGGYNEQFF.

This rearrangement joins TRBV4-2 to TRBJ1-1; D gene unclear. Germline V gives CDR1 LGHNA, CDR2 YNFKEQ. This CDR3 has 14 amino acids. The V end lost 4 bases, the J end lost 1 base, and 10 bases lay between the germline ends. The CDR3: CASSRLDGNTEAFF. The DNA of the CDR3 is TGTGCCAGCAGCCGACTGGACGGGAACACTGAAGCTTTCTTT.

CDR3 sequence (DNA): TGTGCCAGCAGTTCTGCGGGGACAGGGGTCGACGAGCAGTACTTC. Its translation: CASSSAGTGVDEQYF. This chain joins TRBV6-5 and TRBJ2-7; 10 bases fit TRBD1. V was clipped by 4 bases and J by 5 bases; unmatched bases: 8. CDR3 length equals 15 residues. Per germline, CDR1 MNHEY and CDR2 SVGAGI.

This sequence joins TRBV2 and TRBJ2-7; 10 nucleotides match TRBD1. The CDR3 spans 14 residues. Trimming cost V 3 bases and J 7 bases; bases outside gene matches: 6. CDR1 is SNHLY and CDR2 is FYNNEI in the germline V gene. CDR3 sequence: CASSDQGTGEEQYF. CDR3 sequence (DNA): TGTGCCAGCAGTGACCAAGGGACAGGGGAAGAGCAGTACTTC. The full variable domain, rest sourced from reference TRBV2 and TRBJ2-7, is EPEVTQTPSHQVTQMGQEVILRCVPISNHLYFYWYRQILGQKVEFLVSFYNNEISEKSEIFDDQFSVERPDGSNFTLKIRSTKLEDSAMYFCASSDQGTGEEQYFGPGTRLTVT.

This clone was seen once. The chain uses TRBV9 and TRBJ2-3; tentative D call: TRBD2 (5 bases). The CDR3 extends over 15 amino acids. V was pared by 3 bases and J by 0 bases, with 11 bases between. Germline CDR1 reads SGDLS; CDR2 reads YYNGEE. The CDR3 loop is CASSARPGSTDTQYF. The CDR3 coding sequence is TGTGCCAGCAGCGCAAGACCGGGGAGCACAGATACGCAGTATTTT.

The gene calls are TRBV29-1 and TRBJ2-5, with D unresolved. The DNA matches TRBJ2-7 better at its end, which makes the J call doubtful. The germline CDR1 and CDR2 sequences are SQVTM and ANQGSEA. The CDR3 runs 12 residues. Written as DNA, the CDR3 is TGCAGCGTTGAAGGCCAGGCCTACGAGCAGTACTTC. Residues: CSVEGQAYEQYF.

The CDR3 reads CASSLDASRGGYTF. The CDR3 DNA follows: TGTGCCAGCAGCTTAGACGCGTCAAGGGGTGGCTACACCTTC. The chain joins TRBV11-2 to TRBJ1-2, with D possibly being TRBD1 (5 bases). The CDR3 is 14 residues long. The V end lost 0 bases, the J end lost 7 bases, and 12 bases lay between the germline ends. Germline loops: CDR1 SGHAT, CDR2 FQNNGV. The whole variable domain, filled in from reference TRBV11-2 and TRBJ1-2, reads EAGVAQSPRYKIIEKRQSVAFWCNPISGHATLYWYQQILGQGPKLLIQFQNNGVVDDSQLPKDRFSAERLKGVDSTLKIQPAKLEDSAVYLCASSLDASRGGYTFGSGTRLTVV.

The CDR3, as DNA: TGTGCCAGCGGGGACAGGGGAGGGCAAGAGACCCAGTACTTC. The encoded protein is CASGDRGGQETQYF. The V call is TRBV27, the J call TRBJ2-5, with 10 bases fitting TRBD1. V trimming: 8 bases; J trimming: 2 bases; junction bases outside the gene matches: 5. Germline V gene lookup returns CDR1 MNHEY and CDR2 SMNVEV (reference sequence). CDR3 length equals 14 residues.

The chain combines TRBV5-1 with TRBJ2-2, with 15 bases aligning to TRBD2. The V segment lost 4 bases and the J segment 6 bases; nucleotides outside the gene matches: 4. The CDR3 totals 16 residues. Germline V gene lookup returns CDR1 SGHRS and CDR2 YFSETQ. CDR3 bases: TGCGCCAGCAGCACGGGACTAGCGGGAGGAGCCGGGGAGCTGTTTTTT. The encoded protein is CASSTGLAGGAGELFF.

V gene TRBV29-1 combines with J gene TRBJ2-3; D uncertain. The CDR3 extends over 11 amino acids. Trimming stripped 3 bases from V and 6 bases from J, with 7 bases between. Germline V gives CDR1 SQVTM, CDR2 ANQGSEA. In DNA form, the CDR3 reads TGCAGCGTTGAGGTCCGTGATACGCAGTATTTT. Translated, it gives CSVEVRDTQYF.

This clone came up once. The chain uses TRBV9 and TRBJ2-3, with 8 bases identical to TRBD2. The CDR3 covers 15 residues. Trimming removed 4 bases from V and 1 base from J; junction bases left unmatched: 5. Germline assignment: CDR1 SGDLS and CDR2 YYNGEE. CDR3 sequence reads: CASSPAGRGTDTQYF. The DNA of the CDR3 is TGTGCCAGCAGCCCCGCCGGGAGGGGCACAGATACGCAGTATTTT.

The V call is TRBV7-3, the J call TRBJ2-5; 9 bases are a match to TRBD1. The CDR3 extends over 16 amino acids. The germline gives CDR1 SGHTA, CDR2 FQGTGA. Losses at the gene ends were 2 bases for V and 11 bases for J; bases not matched to a gene: 15. CDR3 sequence: CASSLVGGTGSTEQYF. In DNA form, the CDR3 reads TGTGCCAGCAGCTTAGTGGGCGGGACAGGGTCGACGGAGCAGTACTTC.

The chain is built from TRBV7-5 and TRBJ2-2. TRBV7-5 is a documented pseudogene. This CDR3 is 13 amino acids long. CDR3: CARSLSVGGELFF. The CDR3 DNA reads TGTGCCAGAAGCTTATCTGTTGGCGGGGAGCTGTTTTTT.

The CDR3 loop is CASSFRQGGRSPLHF. The CDR3 DNA reads TGTGCCAGCAGCTTCAGGCAGGGAGGGAGGTCACCCCTCCACTTT. The V and J genes are TRBV7-2 and TRBJ1-6, with D perhaps matching TRBD1 (5 bases). Trimming left V 3 bases short and J 10 bases short, with 16 bases between. Per the germline V gene, CDR1 is SGHTA and CDR2 is FQGNSA. The CDR3 loop spans 15 amino acids.

The chain employs TRBV4-1 and TRBJ2-1; D is unresolved. The germline CDR1 and CDR2 sequences are MGHRA and YSYEKL. V was shortened by 6 bases and J by 0 bases, with 18 bases between the two germline ends. This CDR3 is built from 17 residues. In nucleotides, the CDR3 is TGCGCCAGCAGGGGTCAAACCCCCCCCAGCTCCTACAATGAGCAGTTCTTC. This encodes CASRGQTPPSSYNEQFF.

This chain connects TRBV7-9 to TRBJ2-7; tentative D call: TRBD2 (5 bases). The germline V and J ends were trimmed by 4 bases and 0 bases, with 10 bases remaining between them. The CDR3 consists of 14 residues. Germline-derived CDR1 and CDR2 are SEHNR and FQNEAQ (reference sequence). Here the CDR3 reads CASSSDGLSYEQYF. CDR3 nucleotide sequence: TGTGCCAGCAGCTCGGACGGACTCTCCTACGAGCAGTACTTC.

This chain uses TRBV19 with TRBJ2-5; D may match TRBD1 or TRBD2 (5 bases each). Germline V gene data show CDR1 as LNHDA and CDR2 as SQIVND (reference sequence). This CDR3 contains 13 residues. Trimming cost V 6 bases and J 2 bases, with 10 bases left between them. In DNA, the CDR3 is TGTGCCAGTAGATCCTGGGGGCAAGAGACCCAGTACTTC. Its translation: CASRSWGQETQYF.

This chain uses TRBV7-2 with TRBJ2-7; TRBD1 agrees at 10 bases. The CDR3 runs to 15 residues. Per germline, CDR1 SGHTA and CDR2 FQGNSA. With V trimmed by 5 bases and J by 3 bases, 7 bases remained unmatched. CDR3: CASSPRTGGDYEQYF. DNA for the CDR3: TGTGCCAGCAGCCCCCGGACAGGGGGGGACTACGAGCAGTACTTC.

V usage is TRBV7-6 and J usage is TRBJ2-7; the match to TRBD1 covers 10 bases. Trimming cost V 5 bases and J 5 bases; bases outside gene matches: 3. Germline V CDR1 and CDR2: SGHVS, FNYEAQ. This CDR3 contains 13 residues. The CDR3 is CASSRDRGHEQYF. Written as DNA, the CDR3 is TGTGCCAGCAGCCGGGACAGGGGCCACGAGCAGTACTTC.

This chain connects TRBV7-2 to TRBJ2-7; TRBD2 agrees at 11 bases. J lost 6 bases, V lost 0 bases, and 4 bases had no gene match. The CDR3 covers 15 residues. Looked up from germline, CDR1 is SGHTA and CDR2 is FQGNSA. This CDR3 is CASSLAGSGRGEQYF. CDR3 nucleotide sequence: TGTGCCAGCAGCTTAGCGGGTAGCGGGAGGGGCGAGCAGTACTTC.